The 14 T cell receptor beta chains in this list originate from one sample, sequenced in a study of blood T cell repertoires in COVID-19. TCRdb keeps only in-frame clones here, not all; method: immunoSEQ multiplex PCR. The table includes 200,000 to 250,000 clones, 82% detected once. The sequencing sample was made of peripheral blood. The receptors here all came from a woman older than 75 with acute or convalescent COVID-19.

The J gene is TRBJ2-7, the V gene TRBV19; D possibly corresponds to TRBD2 (8 bases). Trimming shortened V by 3 bases and J by 2 bases, and 20 bases separated the two germline ends. Germline CDR1 is LNHDA and CDR2 is SQIVND (reference sequence). The CDR3 has 17 residues. Here the CDR3 reads CASSMYRGGQGAYEQYF. CDR3 in DNA: TGTGCCAGTAGTATGTATCGGGGGGGCCAGGGGGCCTACGAGCAGTACTTC.

V and J are TRBV19 and TRBJ2-5; 9 bases agree with TRBD1. Looked up from germline, CDR1 is LNHDA and CDR2 is SQIVND (reference sequence). V trimming: 9 bases; J trimming: 5 bases; junction bases outside the gene matches: 4. This CDR3 contains 12 residues. Here the CDR3 reads CASTDRGETQYF. CDR3 in DNA: TGTGCCAGCACCGACAGGGGGGAGACCCAGTACTTC.

The chain employs TRBV5-6 and TRBJ1-1; D unclear. Trimming removed 1 base from V and 10 bases from J, with 11 bases in between. Germline V lookup: CDR1 SGHDT, CDR2 YYEEEE. The CDR3 spans 12 residues. The CDR3 protein is CASSLSGLGAFF. DNA of the CDR3: TGTGCCAGCAGCTTGTCGGGTTTGGGAGCTTTCTTT.

The rearrangement uses TRBV4-2 and TRBJ2-1; 8 bases agree with TRBD2. CDR1 is LGHNA and CDR2 is YNFKEQ in the germline V gene. The CDR3 has 17 residues. V lost 4 bases and J lost 4; bases outside the gene matches: 12. This CDR3 is CASSPPSAGGVYNEQFF. DNA for the CDR3: TGTGCCAGCAGCCCCCCCAGCGCCGGGGGGGTTTACAATGAGCAGTTCTTC.

The chain employs TRBV2 and TRBJ1-2; D gene ambiguous. Germline V gene data show CDR1 as SNHLY and CDR2 as FYNNEI. The germline V and J ends were trimmed by 2 bases and 8 bases, with 15 bases remaining between them. CDR3 length: 14 residues. In DNA form, the CDR3 reads TGTGCCAGCAGTGAATCTACTTTAATAGTGGGCTACACCTTC. Translating it yields CASSESTLIVGYTF.

This sequence joins TRBV10-3 and TRBJ1-2, with 8 bases that match TRBD1. V lost 3 bases to trimming and J lost 3 bases; unmatched junction nucleotides: 9. The CDR3 loop spans 16 amino acids. Per the germline V gene, CDR1 is ENHRY and CDR2 is SYGVKD. The CDR3 spells CAISEQGGMIDYGYTF. For the CDR3, the DNA is TGTGCCATCAGTGAACAGGGGGGGATGATAGACTATGGCTACACCTTC.

This clone was detected a few times. V and J are TRBV4-2 and TRBJ2-2; 8 bases line up with TRBD2. This CDR3 has 20 residues. V lost 0 bases, J lost 1 base, and 13 bases stayed unmatched. CDR1 and CDR2 (germline): LGHNA, YNFKEQ. The CDR3 protein is CASSQDRGGRSAGNTGELFF. Written as DNA, the CDR3 is TGTGCCAGCAGCCAAGATCGGGGGGGGCGTTCTGCTGGGAACACCGGGGAGCTGTTTTTT.

The CDR3 region has the DNA TGTGCCAGCAGCCCCGGCGGGGACGAGCAGTTCTTC. This sequence encodes CASSPGGDEQFF. This rearrangement joins TRBV7-9 to TRBJ2-1; perhaps TRBD2 as D (6 bases). The germline gives CDR1 SEHNR, CDR2 FQNEAQ (reference sequence). The CDR3 is made up of 12 amino acids. Trimming left V 5 bases short and J 10 bases short, with 12 bases between.

The chain employs TRBV6-6 and TRBJ1-5; D gene unclear. The CDR3 is 13 amino acids. Trimming removed 5 bases at V and 1 base at J, with 6 bases between. From germline, CDR1 is MNHNY and CDR2 SVGAGI (reference sequence). CDR3 loop: CASSQRSNQPQHF. CDR3 nucleotide sequence: TGTGCCAGCAGTCAACGGAGCAATCAGCCCCAGCATTTT.

The J gene is TRBJ1-4, the V gene TRBV4-1, with D tentatively TRBD1 (6 bases). CDR3 length: 15 residues. The ends were cut back, 0 bases at V and 7 bases at J, with 12 bases in the middle. The V gene's germline CDR1 is MGHRA and CDR2 YSYEKL. The DNA for the CDR3 is TGCGCCAGCAGCCAAGAAGGCAGGGGAAGTGAAAAACTGTTTTTT. This translates into CASSQEGRGSEKLFF.

This clone has only a few counts. The rearrangement joins TRBV28 to TRBJ1-2, with 7 bases fitting TRBD1. Trimming removed 5 bases from V and 4 bases from J; junction bases left unmatched: 7. CDR3 length equals 14 residues. In germline, CDR1 is MDHEN, CDR2 SYDVKM. The CDR3 nucleotides are TGTGCCAGCAGTCTCCGGACAGGTCCCTATGGCTACACCTTC. Protein sequence: CASSLRTGPYGYTF.

This chain uses TRBV12-3 or TRBV12-4 with TRBJ1-1; D ambiguous. This CDR3 has 12 residues. V lost 3 bases to trimming and J lost 10 bases, with 12 bases between them. CDR3 in amino acids: CASSLLGSGAFF. Written as DNA, the CDR3 is TGTGCCAGCAGTTTGTTGGGGAGTGGAGCTTTCTTT.

The chain is built from TRBV6-2 or TRBV6-3 and TRBJ2-1; 15 positions match TRBD2. CDR3 size: 16 residues. Trimming cost V 5 bases and J 7 bases; bases outside gene matches: 6. Germline CDR1 MNHEY, CDR2 SVGEGT. The CDR3 loop is CASSTWTSGGANEQFF. In DNA, the CDR3 is TGTGCCAGCAGTACATGGACTAGCGGGGGGGCAAATGAGCAGTTCTTC.

V usage is TRBV25-1 and J usage is TRBJ1-5; TRBD1 matches at 9 bases. The V gene end was trimmed by 3 bases and the J gene end by 6 bases; junction bases not matched to a gene: 9. Germline V CDR1 and CDR2: MGHDK, SYGVNS. This CDR3 region has 16 residues. The chain's CDR3 is CASSDGGTGRFQPQHF. Written as DNA, the CDR3 is TGTGCCAGCAGTGACGGGGGGACAGGGCGGTTTCAGCCCCAGCATTTT.